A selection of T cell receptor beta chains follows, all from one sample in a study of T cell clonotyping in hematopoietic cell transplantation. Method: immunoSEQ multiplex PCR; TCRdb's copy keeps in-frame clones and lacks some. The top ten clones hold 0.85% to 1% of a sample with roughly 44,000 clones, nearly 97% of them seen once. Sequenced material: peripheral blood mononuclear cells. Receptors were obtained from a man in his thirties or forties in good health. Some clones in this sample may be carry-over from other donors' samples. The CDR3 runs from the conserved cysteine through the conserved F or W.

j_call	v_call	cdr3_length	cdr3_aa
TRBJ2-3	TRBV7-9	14	CASSFLQLRDTQYF
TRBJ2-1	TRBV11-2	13	CASSLWLADEQFF
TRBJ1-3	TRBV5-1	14	CASSFTGTGNTIYF
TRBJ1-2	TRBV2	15	CASSEEEATNYGYTF
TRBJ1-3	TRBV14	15	CASSQDRGPGNTIYF
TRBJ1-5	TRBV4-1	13	CASSQWSNQPQHF
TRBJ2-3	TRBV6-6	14	CASSYSGDPDTQYF
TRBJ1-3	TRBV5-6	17	CASSLAGGLISGNTIYF
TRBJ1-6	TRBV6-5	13	CASSYTRNSPLHF
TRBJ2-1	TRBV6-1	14	CASTFSAYYNEQFF
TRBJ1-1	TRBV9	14	CASSVTAGAPEAFF
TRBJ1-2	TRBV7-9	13	CASSLEGGLGYTF
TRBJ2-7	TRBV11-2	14	CASRRLAETYEQYF
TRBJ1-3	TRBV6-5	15	CASSYFQGVSNTIYF
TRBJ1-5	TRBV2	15	CASSPRTGANQPQHF
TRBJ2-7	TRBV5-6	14	CASSLGAGGSEQYF
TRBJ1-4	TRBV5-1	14	CASSLMGANEKLFF
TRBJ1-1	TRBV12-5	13	CASGKRVSTEAFF